What follows are 9 T cell receptor beta chains derived from one specimen sequenced in a study of blood T cell repertoires in COVID-19. Method: immunoSEQ multiplex PCR; TCRdb's copy keeps in-frame clones and lacks some. The table lists about 150,000 clones, about 88% of them singletons. The sample taken for sequencing was peripheral blood. Receptors originate from a woman in her sixties or seventies with acute or convalescent COVID-19.

The chain carries TRBV27 and TRBJ1-6; possibly TRBD1 for D (5 bases). The ends were cut back, 2 bases at V and 7 bases at J, with 9 bases in the middle. CDR1 and CDR2 from the germline V gene are MNHEY and SMNVEV (reference sequence). The CDR3 is 14 residues long. The DNA of the CDR3 is TGTGCCAGCAGTTTAGACAGAAGAAATTCACCCCTCCACTTT. Translating gives CASSLDRRNSPLHF.

CDR3 sequence (DNA): TGTGCCAGCAGCTTGCAGTACAGGAACACTGAAGCTTTCTTT. It specifies CASSLQYRNTEAFF. The gene calls are TRBV11-2 and TRBJ1-1; no clear D. Deletions cut 3 bases from V and 1 base from J, with 9 bases between. The CDR3 covers 14 residues. Germline lookup yields CDR1 SGHAT and CDR2 FQNNGV.

The genes are TRBV19 and TRBJ2-6, with D maybe TRBD1 (6 bases). V lost 2 bases and J lost 4, with 18 bases in between. CDR1 and CDR2 (germline): LNHDA, SQIVND (reference sequence). This CDR3 has 18 residues. This CDR3 reads CASSIPPDSRPGANVLTF. Written as DNA, the CDR3 is TGTGCCAGTAGTATACCCCCGGACAGCAGGCCCGGGGCCAACGTCCTGACTTTC.

V and J are TRBV27 and TRBJ2-1; TRBD1 agrees at 12 bases. Germline lookup yields CDR1 MNHEY and CDR2 SMNVEV (reference sequence). Unmatched junction bases numbered 10, after V lost 8 bases and J lost 5 bases. The CDR3 covers 16 residues. The CDR3 DNA follows: TGTGCCAGCGAGGGACAGGGGGCGGCCGGGGACAATGAGCAGTTCTTC. Translating it yields CASEGQGAAGDNEQFF.

This rearrangement joins TRBV30 to TRBJ1-2; 7 bases match TRBD1. The germline V gene encodes CDR1 GTSNPN and CDR2 SVGIG (reference sequence). The CDR3 runs 13 residues. J was trimmed by 8 bases and V by 0 bases; bases with no gene match: 6. The CDR3 here is CAWSVGAGGGYTF. The CDR3 coding sequence is TGTGCCTGGAGTGTAGGGGCAGGGGGAGGCTACACCTTC.

V usage is TRBV6-5 and J usage is TRBJ2-5; 9 nucleotides line up with TRBD1. CDR3 length: 14 residues. Looked up from germline, CDR1 is MNHEY and CDR2 is SVGAGI. With V trimmed by 6 bases and J by 5 bases, 7 bases remained unmatched. Here the CDR3 reads CASRPDRGEETQYF. The CDR3 DNA reads TGTGCCAGCAGACCGGACAGGGGCGAGGAGACCCAGTACTTC.

The chain couples TRBV7-8 to TRBJ2-1, with D possibly being TRBD1 (5 bases). Germline V CDR1 and CDR2: SGHVS, FQNEAQ. The CDR3 runs 14 residues. V was pared by 2 bases and J by 4 bases, with 9 bases between. CDR3 protein: CASSLIQVYNEQFF. CDR3 coding DNA: TGTGCCAGCAGCTTAATACAGGTTTACAATGAGCAGTTCTTC.

The V gene is TRBV2, the J gene TRBJ1-1, with a tentative D call TRBD1 (5 bases). Germline CDR1 and CDR2: SNHLY and FYNNEI. The length of the CDR3 is 13 residues. Trimming shortened V by 4 bases and J by 0 bases, and 6 bases separated the two germline ends. CDR3 nucleotide sequence: TGTGCCAGCAGTGTCAGGGTGAACACTGAAGCTTTCTTT. It codes for CASSVRVNTEAFF.

This chain connects TRBV19 to TRBJ2-1, with 9 bases identical to TRBD1. Germline lookup yields CDR1 LNHDA and CDR2 SQIVND (reference sequence). There are 14 residues in the CDR3. Trimming took 5 bases from V and 9 from J; bases not matched to a gene: 8. Here the CDR3 reads CASSVTTGGSEQFF. CDR3 bases: TGTGCCAGTAGTGTAACCACAGGGGGCAGTGAGCAGTTCTTC. Filled out from reference TRBV19 and TRBJ2-1, the complete variable domain reads DGGITQSPKYLFRKEGQNVTLSCEQNLNHDAMYWYRQDPGQGLRLIYYSQIVNDFQKGDIAEGYSVSREKKESFPLTVTSAQKNPTAFYLCASSVTTGGSEQFFGPGTRLTVL.